This T cell receptor beta chain is from a study of regulatory dendritic cells for organ transplantation. About the research overall: Day 6 dendritic cell cultures were stimulated with LPS. Study-wide findings and caveats: Naive CD4+ and CD8+ repertoires were highly diverse; memory CD8+ was most oligoclonal.

Trimming removed 1 base from V and 4 bases from J, with 16 bases in between. The germline gives CDR1 MGHRA, CDR2 YSYEKL. The CDR3 totals 16 residues. Remarks on this clone: No antigen is known for it.

Generated by immunoSEQ multiplex PCR, the TCRdb table keeps only in-frame clones and is missing some. The sample contains over 8,000 clones, 80% of which appear only once. Allogeneic regulatory or mature dendritic cells were co-cultured for 5 days with CFSE-labeled sorted T cells at 1:10. This chain links TRBV4-1 with TRBJ1-2, with D tentatively TRBD1 (5 bases). Sequencing input: memory CD4+ T cells from blood cultured with dendritic cells. Subset indicated: CD45RO+ memory T cells. The clonotype was recovered from a human donor in good health. The CDR3 loop reads CASSQAPGTAPYGYTF. In DNA, the CDR3 is TGCGCCAGCAGCCAAGCCCCCGGGACGGCTCCCTATGGCTACACCTTC.